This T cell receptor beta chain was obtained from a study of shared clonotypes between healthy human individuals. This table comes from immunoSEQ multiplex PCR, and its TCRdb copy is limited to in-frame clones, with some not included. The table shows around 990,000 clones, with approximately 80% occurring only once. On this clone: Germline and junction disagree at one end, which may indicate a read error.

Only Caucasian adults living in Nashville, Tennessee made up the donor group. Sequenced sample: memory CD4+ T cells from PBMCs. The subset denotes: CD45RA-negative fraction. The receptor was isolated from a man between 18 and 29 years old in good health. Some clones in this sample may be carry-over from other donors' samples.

The DNA for the CDR3 is TGTGCCAGCAGCGTAACGGACGGACATCAATATGGCTACATCTTC. Its protein product is CASSVTDGHQYGYIF. The chain uses TRBV6-1 and TRBJ1-2; D might be TRBD1 (5 bases). Germline CDR1 and CDR2: MNHNS and SASEGT. This CDR3 region has 15 residues.